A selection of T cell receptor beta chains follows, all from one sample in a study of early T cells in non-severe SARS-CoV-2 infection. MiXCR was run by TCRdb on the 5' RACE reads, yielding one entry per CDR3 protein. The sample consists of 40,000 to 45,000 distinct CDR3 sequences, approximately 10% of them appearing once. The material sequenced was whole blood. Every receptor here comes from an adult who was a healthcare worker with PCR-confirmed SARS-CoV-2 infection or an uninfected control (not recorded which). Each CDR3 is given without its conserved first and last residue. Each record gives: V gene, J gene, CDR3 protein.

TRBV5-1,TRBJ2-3,ASSLVMTDTQY
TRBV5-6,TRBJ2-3,ASSWYGPSTDTQY
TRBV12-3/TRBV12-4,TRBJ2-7,ASRLTGSNEQY
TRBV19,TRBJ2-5,ASSDTSGGLKTQY
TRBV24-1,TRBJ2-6,ATSDAPLTGAGANVLT
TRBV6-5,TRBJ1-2,ASFRQGGNYGYT
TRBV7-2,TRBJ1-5,ASSLDKGQPQH
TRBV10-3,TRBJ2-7,AISESWTTYEQY
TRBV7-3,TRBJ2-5,ASSLGRQETQY
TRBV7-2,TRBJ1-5,ASSLPLSNQPQH
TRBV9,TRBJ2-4,ASSVGQGQNIQY
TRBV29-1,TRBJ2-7,SVALRAYEQY
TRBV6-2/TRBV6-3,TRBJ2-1,ASKPHIGGWEQF
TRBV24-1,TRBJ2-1,ATSGHLSYNEQF
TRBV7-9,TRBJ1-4,ASSLSGVNEKLF
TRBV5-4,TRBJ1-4,ASSPGQVEKLF
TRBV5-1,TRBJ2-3,ASSSTGPIRY
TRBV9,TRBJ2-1,ASSDPLAGGPNEQF
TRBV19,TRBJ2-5,ASSIAPPGGQETQY
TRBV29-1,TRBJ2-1,SVGVLQNNEQF
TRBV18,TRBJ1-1,ASSPGRVNTEAF
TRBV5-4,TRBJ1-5,ASSLAWDQPQH
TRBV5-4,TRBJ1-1,ATSPGSTMNTEAF
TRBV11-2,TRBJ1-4,ASSLPDAGSFGKLF
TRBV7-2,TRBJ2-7,ASSLGASYEQY
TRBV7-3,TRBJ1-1,ASNTQNRGLAEAF
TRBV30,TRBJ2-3,AWSVPPGQGVLDTQY
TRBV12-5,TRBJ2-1,ASAPDSSSYNEQF
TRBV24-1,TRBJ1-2,ATSEGPPGYT
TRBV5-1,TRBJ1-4,ASRPLAGGEKLF
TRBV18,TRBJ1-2,ASSPDSGSPYGYT
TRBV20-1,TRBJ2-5,SATWTGPQETQY
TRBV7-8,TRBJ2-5,ASTPRRETQY
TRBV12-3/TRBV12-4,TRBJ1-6,ASSPGGVGINSPLH
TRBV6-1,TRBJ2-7,ASSEHHGEQY
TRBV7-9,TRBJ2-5,ASSETGVGLGETQY
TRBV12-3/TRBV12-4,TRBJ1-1,ASSFSALEAF